Presented here are 8 T cell receptor beta chains from one specimen sequenced in a study of blood T cell repertoires in COVID-19. Sequenced by immunoSEQ multiplex PCR; TCRdb stores in-frame clones only, minus some. The table has 150,000 to 180,000 clones, roughly 80% seen once. Sequencing input: peripheral blood. The receptors were sampled from a woman in her sixties with COVID-19, enrolled during active disease.

This clone was detected only once. The rearrangement links TRBV27 to TRBJ2-5; 7 bases are shared with TRBD1. This CDR3 spans 15 amino acids. V lost 4 bases to trimming and J lost 5 bases; unmatched junction nucleotides: 10. Germline V gene data show CDR1 as MNHEY and CDR2 as SMNVEV (reference sequence). The CDR3 loop reads CASSSADRVMETQYF. The CDR3 DNA follows: TGTGCCAGCAGTTCCGCCGACAGGGTGATGGAGACCCAGTACTTC.

This clone has a handful of counts. This rearrangement joins TRBV15 to TRBJ2-2, with 11 bases identical to TRBD2. This CDR3 is built from 16 residues. V dropped 4 bases and J dropped 4; count of bases not matched to a gene: 5. The germline V gene has CDR1 LNHNV and CDR2 YYDKDF (reference sequence). The CDR3 DNA is TGTGCCACCAGCAATAGCGGGAGGGCCTTCACCGGGGAGCTGTTTTTT. This encodes CATSNSGRAFTGELFF.

This clone came up once. The J gene is TRBJ1-2, the V gene TRBV5-6; 8 nucleotides agree with TRBD1. CDR3 length: 15 amino acids. The V gene end was trimmed by 7 bases and the J gene end by 2 bases; junction bases not matched to a gene: 10. Germline V gene data show CDR1 as SGHDT and CDR2 as YYEEEE. The CDR3 DNA sequence: TGTGCCAGCCGTCTCCGGACAGGGTCAAACTATGGCTACACCTTC. Translation: CASRLRTGSNYGYTF. The complete variable domain, with remaining parts taken from reference TRBV5-6 and TRBJ1-2, reads DAGVTQSPTHLIKTRGQQVTLRCSPKSGHDTVSWYQQALGQGPQFIFQYYEEEERQRGNFPDRFSGHQFPNYSSELNVNALLLGDSALYLCASRLRTGSNYGYTFGSGTRLTVV.

The sample holds one count of this clone. This chain connects TRBV2 to TRBJ1-4; D is uncertain. The CDR3 extends over 13 amino acids. Germline V gene sequence: CDR1 SNHLY, CDR2 FYNNEI. Trimming removed 7 bases from V and 7 bases from J, with 13 bases in between. CDR3 coding DNA: TGTGCCAGCACTAGAGGATTGGGTGAAAAACTGTTTTTT. As protein: CASTRGLGEKLFF.

The chain couples TRBV18 to TRBJ2-7; tentative D call: TRBD1 (6 bases). Germline CDR1 KGHSH, CDR2 LQKENI. V lost 3 bases, J lost 3 bases, and 12 bases lay in between. This CDR3 is built from 14 residues. The CDR3, as DNA: TGTGCCAGCTCACCTTCAGGACAGTACTACGAGCAGTACTTC. Translation: CASSPSGQYYEQYF. The full variable domain, rest sourced from reference TRBV18 and TRBJ2-7, is NAGVMQNPRHLVRRRGQEARLRCSPMKGHSHVYWYRQLPEEGLKFMVYLQKENIIDESGMPKERFSAEFPKEGPSILRIQQVVRGDSAAYFCASSPSGQYYEQYFGPGTRLTVT.

The CDR3 DNA follows: TGCAGCGTAGGGACTAGCGGGGGCTCAGATACGCAGTATTTT. Translation gives CSVGTSGGSDTQYF. V and J are TRBV29-1 and TRBJ2-3, with 14 bases that match TRBD2. The CDR3 extends over 14 amino acids. J was trimmed by 4 bases and V by 6 bases; bases with no gene match: 3. The germline gives CDR1 SQVTM, CDR2 ANQGSEA.

The table lists this clone with a few counts. V is TRBV2 and J is TRBJ1-3, with D possibly TRBD1 on 6 matching bases. From germline, CDR1 is SNHLY and CDR2 FYNNEI. V was shortened by 6 bases and J by 5 bases, with 20 bases between the two germline ends. There are 16 residues in the CDR3. In DNA form, the CDR3 reads TGTGCCAGCAGAACTCTAATGAGACAGGACAGAAACACCATATATTTT. Translated, it gives CASRTLMRQDRNTIYF.

The chain couples TRBV3-1 (or the pseudogene TRBV3-2) to TRBJ1-5; 7 nucleotides align to TRBD1. With 1 base clipped from V and 7 bases from J, the junction kept 7 bases outside the gene matches. In germline, CDR1 is LGHDT, CDR2 YNNKEL (reference sequence). This CDR3 region has 15 residues. The DNA for the CDR3 is TGTGCCAGCAGCCAAGCGGGAACAGGGGAACAGCCCCAGCATTTT. It is translated as CASSQAGTGEQPQHF.